This TCR beta chain originates from a study of T cells after yellow fever vaccination. Generation of TCR cDNA used 5'RACE template switching (which added a universal primer site and UMIs). From the 5' RACE reads, TCRdb called clonotypes with MiXCR, one entry per CDR3 protein. The sample comprises a few hundred thousand distinct CDR3 sequences, approximately 16% of which are singletons, and 15% to 20% rests with the top ten. V lost 5 bases, J lost 6 bases, and 12 bases lay in between. The CDR3 spans 13 residues. Germline V gives CDR1 SGHTA, CDR2 FQGNSA. This clonotype was counted a few times. The source was PBMCs, collected 4 to 6 days after the first yellow fever vaccination. The sequence derives from a man aged 18 to 29 who received the YFV17D yellow fever vaccine. The rearrangement joins TRBV7-2 to TRBJ2-3; D gene ambiguous. This chain's CDR3 is CASSDLAADTQYF. DNA for the CDR3: TGTGCCAGCAGCGACCTTGCGGCGGATACGCAGTATTTT. Using reference TRBV7-2 and TRBJ2-3 for the parts outside the CDR3, the full variable domain is GAGVSQSPSNKVTEKGKDVELRCDPISGHTALYWYRQSLGQGLEFLIYFQGNSAPDKSGLPSDRFSAERTGGSVSTLTIQRTQQEDSAVYLCASSDLAADTQYFGPGTRLTVL.